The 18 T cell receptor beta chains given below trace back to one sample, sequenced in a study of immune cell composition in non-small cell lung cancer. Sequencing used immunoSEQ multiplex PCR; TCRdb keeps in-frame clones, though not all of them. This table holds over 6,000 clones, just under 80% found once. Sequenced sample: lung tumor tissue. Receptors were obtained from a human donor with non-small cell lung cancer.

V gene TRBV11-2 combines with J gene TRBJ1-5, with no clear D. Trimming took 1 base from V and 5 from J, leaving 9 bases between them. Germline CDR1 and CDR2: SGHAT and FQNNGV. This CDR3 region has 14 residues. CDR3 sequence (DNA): TGTGCCAGCAGCTTAGCGGAGGGTGATCAGCCCCAGCATTTT. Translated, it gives CASSLAEGDQPQHF.

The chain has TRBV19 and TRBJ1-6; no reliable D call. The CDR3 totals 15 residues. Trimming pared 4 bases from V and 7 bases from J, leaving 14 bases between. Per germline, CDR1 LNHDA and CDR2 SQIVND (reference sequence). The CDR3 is CASSTPQRGNSPLHF. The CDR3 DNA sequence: TGTGCCAGTAGTACCCCCCAACGCGGGAATTCACCCCTCCACTTT.

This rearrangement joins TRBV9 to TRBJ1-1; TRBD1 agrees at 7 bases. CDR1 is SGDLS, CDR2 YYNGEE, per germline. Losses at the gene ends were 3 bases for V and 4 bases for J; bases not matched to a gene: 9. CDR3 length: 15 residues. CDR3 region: CASSAPQGLSTEAFF. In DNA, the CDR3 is TGTGCCAGCAGCGCACCACAGGGGTTGAGCACTGAAGCTTTCTTT.

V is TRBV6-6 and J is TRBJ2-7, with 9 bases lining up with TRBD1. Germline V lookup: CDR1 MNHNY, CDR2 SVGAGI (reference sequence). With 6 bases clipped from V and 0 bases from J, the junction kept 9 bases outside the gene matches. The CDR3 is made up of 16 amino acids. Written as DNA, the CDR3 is TGTGCCAGCAGGGGGTCCGGGACAGGGAGCTCCTACGAGCAGTACTTC. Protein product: CASRGSGTGSSYEQYF.

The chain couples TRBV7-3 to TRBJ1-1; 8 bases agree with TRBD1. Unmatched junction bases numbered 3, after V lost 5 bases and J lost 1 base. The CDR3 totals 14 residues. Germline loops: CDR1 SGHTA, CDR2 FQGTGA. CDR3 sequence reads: CASSIGQGNTEAFF. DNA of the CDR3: TGTGCCAGCAGCATTGGACAGGGGAACACTGAAGCTTTCTTT.

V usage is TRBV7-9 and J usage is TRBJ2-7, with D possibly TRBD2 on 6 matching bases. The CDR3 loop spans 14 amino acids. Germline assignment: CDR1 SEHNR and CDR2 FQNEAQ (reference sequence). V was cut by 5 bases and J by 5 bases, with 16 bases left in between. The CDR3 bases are TGTGCCAGCAGCCCCGGGACTCGGGGTGACGAGCAGTACTTC. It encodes CASSPGTRGDEQYF.

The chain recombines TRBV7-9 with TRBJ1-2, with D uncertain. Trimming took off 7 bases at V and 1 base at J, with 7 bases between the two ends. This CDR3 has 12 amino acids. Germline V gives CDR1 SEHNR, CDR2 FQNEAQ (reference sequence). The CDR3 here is CASNFDNYGYTF. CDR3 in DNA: TGTGCCAGCAATTTCGATAACTATGGCTACACCTTC.

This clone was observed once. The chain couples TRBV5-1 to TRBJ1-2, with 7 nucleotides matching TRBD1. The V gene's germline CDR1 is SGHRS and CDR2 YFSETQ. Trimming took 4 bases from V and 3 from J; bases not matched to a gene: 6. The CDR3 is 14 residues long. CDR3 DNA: TGCGCCAGCAGCACCGAAGGGGGCCACTATGGCTACACCTTC. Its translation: CASSTEGGHYGYTF.

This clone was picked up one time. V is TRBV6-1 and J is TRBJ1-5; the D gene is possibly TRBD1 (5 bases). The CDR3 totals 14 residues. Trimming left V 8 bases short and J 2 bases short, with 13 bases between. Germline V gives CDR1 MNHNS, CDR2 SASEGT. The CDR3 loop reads CASQQGGGNQPQHF. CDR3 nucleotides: TGTGCCAGCCAGCAGGGTGGGGGCAATCAGCCCCAGCATTTT.

The CDR3 protein is CASLPAGPDTQYF. In nucleotides, the CDR3 is TGTGCCAGCCTCCCTGCGGGGCCAGATACGCAGTATTTT. The rearrangement joins TRBV28 to TRBJ2-3; perhaps TRBD2 as D (6 bases). There are 13 residues in the CDR3. The ends were cut back, 8 bases at V and 4 bases at J, with 13 bases in the middle. Germline values: CDR1 MDHEN, CDR2 SYDVKM.

This chain's CDR3 is CASSLTRDSKQFF. The CDR3 nucleotides are TGTGCCAGCAGTCTCACCCGGGACAGCAAGCAGTTCTTC. The rearrangement uses TRBV27 and TRBJ2-1, with 7 bases identical to TRBD1. The CDR3 has 13 amino acids. The ends lost 5 bases at V and 11 bases at J; junction bases unmatched: 9. In germline, CDR1 is MNHEY, CDR2 SMNVEV (reference sequence).

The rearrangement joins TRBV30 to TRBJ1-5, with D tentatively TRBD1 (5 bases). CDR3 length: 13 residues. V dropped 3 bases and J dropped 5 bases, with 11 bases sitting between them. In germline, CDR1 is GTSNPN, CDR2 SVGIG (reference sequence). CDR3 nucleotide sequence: TGTGCCTGGAGGGGGGATGGGGATCAGCCCCAGCATTTT. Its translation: CAWRGDGDQPQHF.

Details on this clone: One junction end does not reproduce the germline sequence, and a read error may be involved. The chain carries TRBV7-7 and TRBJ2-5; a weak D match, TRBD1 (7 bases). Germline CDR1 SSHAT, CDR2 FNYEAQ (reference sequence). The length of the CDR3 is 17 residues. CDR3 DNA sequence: TGTGCTAGCAGCTCCGGGACAGTTGGGCAGGGGGGAGAGACCCAGTACTTC. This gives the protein CASSSGTVGQGGETQYF.

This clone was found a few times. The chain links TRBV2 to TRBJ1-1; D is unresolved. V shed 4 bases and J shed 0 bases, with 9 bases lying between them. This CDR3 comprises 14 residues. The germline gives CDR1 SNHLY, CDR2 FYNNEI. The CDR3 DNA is TGTGCCAGCAGTGGGGTAAACATGAACACTGAAGCTTTCTTT. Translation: CASSGVNMNTEAFF.

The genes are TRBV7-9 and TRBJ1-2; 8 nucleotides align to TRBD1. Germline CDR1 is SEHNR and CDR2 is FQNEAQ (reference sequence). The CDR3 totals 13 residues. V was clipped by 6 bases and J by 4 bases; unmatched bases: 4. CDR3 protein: CASSKTGVYGYTF. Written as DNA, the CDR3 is TGTGCCAGCAGTAAGACAGGGGTCTATGGCTACACCTTC.

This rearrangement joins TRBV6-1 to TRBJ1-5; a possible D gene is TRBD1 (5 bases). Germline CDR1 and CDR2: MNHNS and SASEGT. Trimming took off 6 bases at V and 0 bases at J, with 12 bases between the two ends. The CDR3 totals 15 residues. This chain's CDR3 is CASRDGGFSNQPQHF. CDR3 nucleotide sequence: TGTGCCAGCAGGGACGGGGGGTTTAGCAATCAGCCCCAGCATTTT.

The CDR3 sequence: CASSNIASTRQYF. The CDR3 bases are TGTGCCAGCAGCAACATCGCCTCTACGAGGCAGTACTTC. This chain joins TRBV7-2 and TRBJ2-7; D is undetermined. Germline loops: CDR1 SGHTA, CDR2 FQGNSA. Trimming removed 5 bases from V and 9 bases from J, with 17 bases in between. The CDR3 runs 13 residues. Complete variable domain (other parts from reference TRBV7-2 and TRBJ2-7): GAGVSQSPSNKVTEKGKDVELRCDPISGHTALYWYRQSLGQGLEFLIYFQGNSAPDKSGLPSDRFSAERTGGSVSTLTIQRTQQEDSAVYLCASSNIASTRQYFGPGTRLTVT.

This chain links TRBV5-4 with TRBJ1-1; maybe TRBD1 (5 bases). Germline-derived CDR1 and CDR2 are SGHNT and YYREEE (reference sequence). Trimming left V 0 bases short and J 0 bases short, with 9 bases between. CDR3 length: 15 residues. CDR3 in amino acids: CASSLVQGLNTEAFF. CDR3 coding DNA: TGTGCCAGCAGCTTGGTGCAGGGACTGAACACTGAAGCTTTCTTT.